These 19 T cell receptor beta chains came from one sample sequenced in a study of CD8+CD57+ T cells in acquired aplastic anemia. Patients chosen for sequencing had CD8+CD57+ cells that had expanded, as shown by flow cytometry. TCR beta VDJ and CDR3 were profiled, and genomic DNA was the template. TCRdb passed the reads through MiXCR, listing each CDR3 protein once. The sample holds approximately 180,000 distinct CDR3 sequences, around 50% seen once. Sequenced sample: sorted CD4+, CD8+, or CD8+CD57+ T cells (not recorded which) from PBMCs. These receptors were taken from a human donor with aplastic anemia.

The sample holds a few counts of this clonotype. The chain combines TRBV6-1 with TRBJ2-1, with 8 positions matching TRBD1. Germline CDR1 MNHNS, CDR2 SASEGT. J was trimmed by 4 bases and V by 2 bases; bases with no gene match: 7. The CDR3 is 16 residues long. Here the CDR3 reads CASSESYRGYYNEQFF. The CDR3 DNA reads as TGTGCCAGCAGTGAATCGTACAGGGGGTATTACAATGAGCAGTTCTTC.

This chain connects TRBV19 to TRBJ2-3; 9 nucleotides match TRBD2. The junction had 7 bases not matched to a gene; V was cut back by 7 bases and J by 5 bases. Per the germline V gene, CDR1 is LNHDA and CDR2 is SQIVND (reference sequence). The CDR3 has 14 amino acids. CDR3 amino acids: CASTGGGAVDTQYF. CDR3 DNA: TGTGCCAGTACCGGCGGGGGGGCAGTAGATACGCAGTATTTT.

On this clonotype: The CDR3 does not end in the conserved phenylalanine or tryptophan, so this is likely a read error. The rearrangement uses TRBV3-1 and TRBJ2-7; 9 positions agree with TRBD1. V lost 3 bases to trimming and J lost 1 base; unmatched junction nucleotides: 4. Germline V gene sequence: CDR1 LGHDT, CDR2 YNNKEL (reference sequence). The CDR3 is made up of 15 amino acids. The CDR3 nucleotides are TGTGCCAGCAGCCATCGACAGGGGGGTTCCTACGAGCAGTACCTC. Amino acid sequence: CASSHRQGGSYEQYL.

This chain joins TRBV7-2 and TRBJ2-7, with 8 bases that match TRBD2. This CDR3 has 15 residues. V dropped 6 bases and J dropped 2; count of bases not matched to a gene: 9. From germline, CDR1 is SGHTA and CDR2 FQGNSA. The CDR3 loop is CASSPGGTRPYEQYF. Written as DNA, the CDR3 is TGTGCCAGCAGTCCGGGAGGGACTAGGCCCTACGAGCAGTACTTC.

In its sample, this clonotype was seen many times. This chain joins TRBV5-6 and TRBJ2-1, with D maybe TRBD1 (6 bases). Germline CDR1 is SGHDT and CDR2 is YYEEEE. Trimming stripped 3 bases from V and 10 bases from J, with 23 bases between. The CDR3 loop spans 16 amino acids. Here the CDR3 DNA reads TGTGCCAGCAGCTACCTCCAGGGGATCCTCGTAGGGGAGCAGTTCTTC. Translated: CASSYLQGILVGEQFF. Variable domain in full (rest from reference TRBV5-6 and TRBJ2-1): DAGVTQSPTHLIKTRGQQVTLRCSPKSGHDTVSWYQQALGQGPQFIFQYYEEEERQRGNFPDRFSGHQFPNYSSELNVNALLLGDSALYLCASSYLQGILVGEQFFGPGTRLTVL.

The chain is built from TRBV5-6 and TRBJ2-1, with 10 bases fitting TRBD2. The CDR3 extends over 16 amino acids. The germline gives CDR1 SGHDT, CDR2 YYEEEE. V was clipped by 4 bases and J by 5 bases; unmatched bases: 9. The CDR3, as DNA: TGTGCCAGCAGCCCGGAGCGGGGGGGGTCGCACAATGAGCAGTTCTTC. Residues: CASSPERGGSHNEQFF.

This clonotype was counted ten times or more. The V and J genes are TRBV29-1 and TRBJ2-2; 11 positions agree with TRBD2. This CDR3 comprises 14 residues. The J segment lost 6 bases and the V segment lost 4 bases, leaving 4 bases of the junction unmatched. Germline CDR1 is SQVTM and CDR2 is ANQGSEA. For the CDR3, the DNA is TGCAGCGTTGTTAGCGGGGGGGCTGCCGGGGAGCTGTTTTTT. Translation gives CSVVSGGAAGELFF.

V gene TRBV10-1 combines with J gene TRBJ2-3, with 7 bases aligning to TRBD1. CDR1 and CDR2 from the germline V gene are WNHNN and SYGVQD (reference sequence). There are 15 residues in the CDR3. After removal of 3 bases from V and 0 bases from J, the junction contained 3 bases not matched to a gene. DNA for the CDR3: TGCGCCAGCAGTGATATGGGACAGAGCACAGATACGCAGTATTTT. This codes for CASSDMGQSTDTQYF.

This clonotype was seen a single time. This chain joins TRBV5-6 and TRBJ1-3; D gene uncertain. Germline lookup yields CDR1 SGHDT and CDR2 YYEEEE. Trimming took 1 base from V and 9 from J, leaving 5 bases between them. The CDR3 runs to 11 residues. CDR3: CASSLLSTIYF. CDR3 nucleotides: TGTGCCAGCAGCTTGTTAAGCACCATATATTTT.

A note on this clonotype: The germline gene is not matched at one end of the junction; a read error may be the cause. The V gene is TRBV4-1, the J gene TRBJ2-7, with a possible D match to TRBD1 (8 bases). From germline, CDR1 is MGHRA and CDR2 YSYEKL. The CDR3 has 12 residues. CDR3 loop: CASVGGTGEQYF. The CDR3 region has the DNA TGTGCCAGCGTGGGGGGGACAGGCGAGCAGTACTTC.

This rearrangement joins TRBV6-2 or TRBV6-3 to TRBJ1-5, with D unresolved. Germline V gene lookup returns CDR1 MNHEY and CDR2 SVGEGT. This CDR3 has 15 residues. V was pared by 4 bases and J by 5 bases, with 15 bases between. The CDR3 sequence: CASSSSGEVDQPQHF. CDR3 DNA: TGTGCCAGCAGTTCCTCTGGGGAGGTGGATCAGCCCCAGCATTTT.

The rearrangement joins TRBV7-9 to TRBJ1-2, with no clear D. Germline V lookup: CDR1 SEHNR, CDR2 FQNEAQ (reference sequence). This CDR3 has 13 amino acids. V was cut by 5 bases and J by 3 bases, with 10 bases left in between. The CDR3 DNA is TGTGCCAGCAGCCCCGAGACCTACTATGGCTACACCTTC. Amino acids: CASSPETYYGYTF.

This clonotype was detected ten times or more. The chain employs TRBV6-5 and TRBJ2-1; a possible D gene is TRBD1 (5 bases). Germline lookup yields CDR1 MNHEY and CDR2 SVGAGI. With 1 base removed from V and 5 bases from J, the gap between germline ends came to 15 bases. This CDR3 comprises 16 residues. Here the CDR3 DNA reads TGTGCCAGCAGTTACTGGATTCAGGGAACAAACAATGAGCAGTTCTTC. This translates into CASSYWIQGTNNEQFF.

This clonotype was counted ten times or more. The chain employs TRBV9 and TRBJ2-1; 10 bases are shared with TRBD2. Per the germline V gene, CDR1 is SGDLS and CDR2 is YYNGEE. CDR3 length: 16 amino acids. V shed 0 bases, J shed 5 bases, and the junction held 5 bases outside the gene matches. For the CDR3, the DNA is TGTGCCAGCAGCGTAGCGGCTAGCGGGGGCCACAATGAGCAGTTCTTC. The encoded protein is CASSVAASGGHNEQFF. Full variable domain (remainder filled in from reference TRBV9 and TRBJ2-1): DSGVTQTPKHLITATGQRVTLRCSPRSGDLSVYWYQQSLDQGLQFLIQYYNGEERAKGNILERFSAQQFPDLHSELNLSSLELGDSALYFCASSVAASGGHNEQFFGPGTRLTVL.

This chain connects TRBV7-9 to TRBJ2-1; the D gene is possibly TRBD1 (5 bases). This CDR3 region has 13 residues. Germline V gene data show CDR1 as SEHNR and CDR2 as FQNEAQ (reference sequence). Trimming left V 5 bases short and J 9 bases short, with 14 bases between. CDR3 loop: CASSLIVGAEQFF. The CDR3 DNA reads as TGTGCCAGCAGCCTAATAGTAGGGGCTGAGCAGTTCTTC. The entire variable domain, with the rest obtained from reference TRBV7-9 and TRBJ2-1, is as follows: DTGVSQNPRHKITKRGQNVTFRCDPISEHNRLYWYRQTLGQGPEFLTYFQNEAQLEKSRLLSDRFSAERPKGSFSTLEIQRTEQGDSAMYLCASSLIVGAEQFFGPGTRLTVL.

The V and J genes are TRBV29-1 and TRBJ1-1; D call uncertain. The CDR3 spans 14 residues. V was pared by 3 bases and J by 1 base, with 12 bases between. CDR1 is SQVTM and CDR2 is ANQGSEA in the germline V gene. Here the CDR3 DNA reads TGCAGCGTTGATTTTCGGGTTGCGAACACTGAAGCTTTCTTT. It translates to CSVDFRVANTEAFF.

This clonotype has a handful of counts. This may arise from a read error, as a much more abundant clone is one base away. The rearrangement uses TRBV11-1 and TRBJ2-7; D is unclear. From germline, CDR1 is SGHAT and CDR2 FQDESV (reference sequence). The CDR3 has 13 residues. The CDR3 DNA follows: TGTGCCGGCAGCTTGGGCGTCTCCTACGAGCAGTACTTC. Its protein product is CAGSLGVSYEQYF.

The rearrangement uses TRBV29-1 and TRBJ1-1, with a weak D call TRBD1 (6 bases). The V and J ends lost 5 bases and 4 bases respectively, with 11 bases between them. The CDR3 covers 12 residues. Germline V gives CDR1 SQVTM, CDR2 ANQGSEA. The CDR3 bases are TGCAGCGTTACAAAACAGGGCACTGAAGCTTTCTTT. It encodes CSVTKQGTEAFF.

This clonotype was detected many times. The chain uses TRBV6-1 and TRBJ1-1; 9 bases align to TRBD1. The J segment lost 6 bases and the V segment lost 6 bases, leaving 5 bases of the junction unmatched. CDR3 size: 13 residues. Germline lookup yields CDR1 MNHNS and CDR2 SASEGT. CDR3 coding DNA: TGTGCCAGCAGGACGGGACAGGGCCCTGAAGCTTTCTTT. It specifies CASRTGQGPEAFF.